Below are 9 T cell receptor beta chains sequenced from a single sample in a study of cytomegalovirus exposure and HLA in healthy donors. The PCR used 60 Vbeta and 13 Jbeta primers. Sequencing used immunoSEQ multiplex PCR; TCRdb keeps in-frame clones, though not all of them. This sample has 100,000 to 150,000 clones, with more than 75% found just once. Sequenced sample: PBMCs. The source is a female donor in good health and CMV-seronegative.

The table lists this clone with a few counts. This chain uses TRBV4-1 with TRBJ2-5; D may be TRBD2 (5 bases). Trimming stripped 3 bases from V and 0 bases from J, with 14 bases between. Germline CDR1 MGHRA, CDR2 YSYEKL. CDR3 length equals 16 residues. The CDR3 nucleotides are TGCGCCAGCAGCCAGACGCGCAGCGGTTACCAAGAGACCCAGTACTTC. It translates to CASSQTRSGYQETQYF.

The chain links TRBV7-3 to TRBJ2-1; 12 nucleotides match TRBD2. Germline trimming cut 4 bases from V and 7 bases from J; bases unmatched to any gene: 8. CDR3 size: 16 residues. Germline V gene lookup returns CDR1 SGHTA and CDR2 FQGTGA. The CDR3, as DNA: TGTGCCAGCAGCTCTACGACTAGCGGGAGATGGAATGAGCAGTTCTTC. Translated, it gives CASSSTTSGRWNEQFF.

The J gene is TRBJ2-1, the V gene TRBV2, with 9 bases matching TRBD2. CDR1 and CDR2 (germline): SNHLY, FYNNEI. The trim removed 4 bases at V and 4 bases at J, leaving 2 bases unmatched. The CDR3 is 14 residues long. In DNA, the CDR3 is TGTGCCAGCAGTGGGCTAGCGGGATACAATGAGCAGTTCTTC. It translates to CASSGLAGYNEQFF.

In its sample, this clone was seen many times. Other DNA sequences in this sample translate to the same CDR3. V usage is TRBV15 and J usage is TRBJ1-1; D is unresolved. The germline gives CDR1 LNHNV, CDR2 YYDKDF (reference sequence). V dropped 0 bases and J dropped 4 bases, with 6 bases sitting between them. CDR3 length: 13 amino acids. The CDR3 nucleotides are TGTGCCACCAGCAGAGATCTAGTCACTGAAGCTTTCTTT. Translated, it gives CATSRDLVTEAFF.

The gene calls are TRBV27 and TRBJ1-1; TRBD1 is a possible D gene (5 bases). The length of the CDR3 is 14 residues. Trimming took off 3 bases at V and 3 bases at J, with 11 bases between the two ends. Germline CDR1 and CDR2: MNHEY and SMNVEV (reference sequence). The DNA for the CDR3 is TGTGCCAGCAGTTTTTGGGGCGGCCACACTGAAGCTTTCTTT. Translating it yields CASSFWGGHTEAFF.

The chain links TRBV5-1 to TRBJ2-3; tentatively, D is TRBD2 (6 bases). Trimming removed 0 bases from V and 5 bases from J, with 31 bases in between. The CDR3 is 21 amino acids. In germline, CDR1 is SGHRS, CDR2 YFSETQ. Here the CDR3 reads CASSLGGIQTGEVGGGDTQYF. The CDR3, as DNA: TGCGCCAGCAGCTTGGGCGGAATACAAACCGGAGAAGTGGGAGGCGGAGATACGCAGTATTTT.

The J gene is TRBJ1-5, the V gene TRBV6-5; no reliable D call. V lost 5 bases, J lost 6 bases, and 8 bases lay in between. The CDR3 loop spans 12 amino acids. The germline V gene encodes CDR1 MNHEY and CDR2 SVGAGI. This CDR3 reads CASSGRFQPQHF. The CDR3 DNA follows: TGTGCCAGCAGTGGGAGGTTTCAGCCCCAGCATTTT.

The chain employs TRBV30 and TRBJ2-1, with D possibly TRBD2 on 6 matching bases. This CDR3 has 15 residues. Germline values: CDR1 GTSNPN, CDR2 SVGIG (reference sequence). V lost 4 bases, J lost 6 bases, and 19 bases lay in between. CDR3 coding DNA: TGTGCCTGGACGAATTCAAGGGCCGGGGGCAATGAGCAGTTCTTC. Protein product: CAWTNSRAGGNEQFF. Together with reference TRBV30 and TRBJ2-1, the CDR3 gives the full variable domain: SQTIHQWPATLVQPVGSPLSLECTVEGTSNPNLYWYRQAAGRGLQLLFYSVGIGQISSEVPQNLSASRPQDRQFILSSKKLLLSDSGFYLCAWTNSRAGGNEQFFGPGTRLTVL.

The V gene is TRBV27, the J gene TRBJ1-2; 7 bases map to TRBD1. CDR1 and CDR2 (germline): MNHEY, SMNVEV (reference sequence). The CDR3 sequence is 11 residues long. J was trimmed by 8 bases and V by 7 bases; bases with no gene match: 4. The CDR3 nucleotides are TGTGCCAGCACTTCAGGGGGGGGCTACACCTTC. It codes for CASTSGGGYTF.